These 21 T cell receptor beta chains were all obtained from the same sample, sequenced in a study of T cells expressing NK-cell markers (dated by TCRdb to about 2020). Preparation of the library involved 5' RACE. Reads for this sample came from an Illumina HiSeq 2000. Based on TCRdb reprocessing of the reads, there is one entry per CDR3 protein sequence, and DNA is missing. The table kept for this sample lists about 460,000 distinct CDR3 sequences. The ten largest clones add up to under 1.5% of the sample. Sequencing input: blood T cells: a sorted CD56 or NKG2C T cell subset, CD4+ or CD8+ T cells, or bulk PBMC T cells (not recorded which). These receptors all come from a woman in her fifties or sixties in good health. Donor details come from another sample of the same person, matched by shared clones.

This sequence joins TRBV5-1 and TRBJ2-6; with no DNA, the TCRdb D assignment of TRBD1 cannot be verified. The CDR3 extends over 17 amino acids. The V gene's germline CDR1 is SGHRS and CDR2 YFSETQ. CDR3 in amino acids: CASAVGTIQAGANVLTF.

The J gene is TRBJ2-5, the V gene TRBV29-1; TCRdb's assignment of TRBD2 cannot be checked, as there is no DNA. Germline assignment: CDR1 SQVTM and CDR2 ANQGSEA. The CDR3 runs 13 residues. The CDR3 sequence: CSAQLAGNKTQYF.

This sequence joins TRBV30 and TRBJ1-1; the TRBD1 assignment by TCRdb is unverifiable without DNA. This CDR3 contains 13 residues. Per the germline V gene, CDR1 is GTSNPN and CDR2 is SVGIG (reference sequence). The CDR3 sequence: CAWGPDGNTEAFF.

The chain uses TRBV7-6 and TRBJ2-5; the TCRdb call, TRBD2, lacks DNA for checking. From germline, CDR1 is SGHVS and CDR2 FNYEAQ. The CDR3 sequence is 16 residues long. The chain's CDR3 is CASSELAGGPRETQYF. Full variable domain (outside the CDR3, taken from reference TRBV7-6 and TRBJ2-5): GAGVSQSPRYKVTKRGQDVALRCDPISGHVSLYWYRQALGQGPEFLTYFNYEAQQDKSGLPNDRFSAERPEGSISTLTIQRTEQRDSAMYRCASSELAGGPRETQYFGPGTRLLVL.

This chain joins TRBV20-1 and TRBJ1-2; TCRdb proposes TRBD1, but this gene call is untestable without DNA. This CDR3 spans 12 amino acids. CDR1 is DFQATT and CDR2 is SNEGSKA in the germline V gene (reference sequence). The CDR3 protein is CSAPGLNYGYTF.

The chain couples TRBV20-1 to TRBJ2-5; the D call of TRBD2 rests on TCRdb alone, since no DNA is present to check it. CDR3 length: 15 residues. CDR1 DFQATT and CDR2 SNEGSKA come from the germline V gene (reference sequence). This CDR3 reads CSANTPRAQQETQYF.

The V and J genes are TRBV18 and TRBJ2-1; TCRdb designates TRBD2, a call that cannot be tested without DNA. Germline V lookup: CDR1 KGHSH, CDR2 LQKENI. The CDR3 totals 19 residues. CDR3 in amino acids: CATPGGGTSGRSSYNEQFF.

J is TRBJ1-2 and V is TRBV5-1; absent DNA, TCRdb's TRBD1 call cannot be checked. This CDR3 has 13 residues. Germline lookup yields CDR1 SGHRS and CDR2 YFSETQ. CDR3 loop: CASSLDEGDGYTF.

The V gene is TRBV3-1, the J gene TRBJ2-5; the D call from TCRdb, TRBD1, cannot be confirmed without DNA. The CDR3 consists of 13 residues. In germline, CDR1 is LGHDT, CDR2 YNNKEL (reference sequence). The CDR3 protein is CASRTGEQETQYF.

V usage is TRBV3-1 and J usage is TRBJ2-1; with no DNA, the TCRdb D assignment of TRBD1 cannot be verified. CDR1 is LGHDT and CDR2 is YNNKEL in the germline V gene (reference sequence). The CDR3 runs 11 residues. The CDR3 spells CASSIGVEQFF.

The rearrangement joins TRBV5-1 to TRBJ2-3; lacking DNA, the TRBD1 call made by TCRdb goes unchecked. Germline loops: CDR1 SGHRS, CDR2 YFSETQ. This CDR3 has 14 residues. The CDR3 loop is CASSSYRGADTQYF. Combining the CDR3 with reference TRBV5-1 and TRBJ2-3 gives the whole variable domain KAGVTQTPRYLIKTRGQQVTLSCSPISGHRSVSWYQQTPGQGLQFLFEYFSETQRNKGNFPGRFSGRQFSNSRSEMNVSTLELGDSALYLCASSSYRGADTQYFGPGTRLTVL.

The CDR3 region is CASSQNNLPNEQFF. V gene TRBV3-1 combines with J gene TRBJ2-1. The V gene's germline CDR1 is LGHDT and CDR2 YNNKEL (reference sequence). This CDR3 is 14 amino acids long.

J is TRBJ2-7 and V is TRBV7-2. Looked up from germline, CDR1 is SGHTA and CDR2 is FQGNSA. The CDR3 consists of 15 residues. The CDR3 reads CASSLDGPGFYEQYF.

The chain employs TRBV28 and TRBJ2-3. Looked up from germline, CDR1 is MDHEN and CDR2 is SYDVKM. The CDR3 extends over 15 amino acids. CDR3 residues: CASSLLRALTDTQYF.

This chain joins TRBV6-5 and TRBJ2-2; TCRdb's assignment of TRBD1 cannot be checked, as there is no DNA. Germline assignment: CDR1 MNHEY and CDR2 SVGAGI. The CDR3 runs to 17 residues. The CDR3 sequence: CASSHPNRGLNTGELFF.

V and J are TRBV7-9 and TRBJ1-1; as DNA is missing, the TRBD1 call by TCRdb cannot be tested. The CDR3 covers 19 residues. The V gene's germline CDR1 is SEHNR and CDR2 FQNEAQ (reference sequence). The chain's CDR3 is CASSYRGWDRAFEDTEAFF.

J is TRBJ2-5 and V is TRBV6-5. Germline V gene data show CDR1 as MNHEY and CDR2 as SVGAGI. This CDR3 is 13 amino acids long. This chain's CDR3 is CASNVLGRKTQYF.

The gene calls are TRBV27 and TRBJ2-6. This CDR3 comprises 12 residues. Germline lookup yields CDR1 MNHEY and CDR2 SMNVEV (reference sequence). The CDR3 sequence is CATKTGANVLTF.

This chain uses TRBV12-3 or TRBV12-4 with TRBJ2-7; TCRdb's D call, TRBD1, is unchecked because there is no DNA. The CDR3 length is 14 residues. The CDR3 loop reads CASRSHARGYEQYF.

The V and J genes are TRBV7-2 and TRBJ2-4; the TRBD1 assignment by TCRdb is unverifiable without DNA. The CDR3 spans 14 residues. Looked up from germline, CDR1 is SGHTA and CDR2 is FQGNSA. This chain's CDR3 is CASSPRAGRDIQYF.

This chain uses TRBV5-1 with TRBJ2-3; TCRdb gives TRBD2 as the D gene, but with no DNA this cannot be confirmed. Per the germline V gene, CDR1 is SGHRS and CDR2 is YFSETQ. CDR3 length: 17 amino acids. This CDR3 is CASTSVVAGGGTDTQYF.